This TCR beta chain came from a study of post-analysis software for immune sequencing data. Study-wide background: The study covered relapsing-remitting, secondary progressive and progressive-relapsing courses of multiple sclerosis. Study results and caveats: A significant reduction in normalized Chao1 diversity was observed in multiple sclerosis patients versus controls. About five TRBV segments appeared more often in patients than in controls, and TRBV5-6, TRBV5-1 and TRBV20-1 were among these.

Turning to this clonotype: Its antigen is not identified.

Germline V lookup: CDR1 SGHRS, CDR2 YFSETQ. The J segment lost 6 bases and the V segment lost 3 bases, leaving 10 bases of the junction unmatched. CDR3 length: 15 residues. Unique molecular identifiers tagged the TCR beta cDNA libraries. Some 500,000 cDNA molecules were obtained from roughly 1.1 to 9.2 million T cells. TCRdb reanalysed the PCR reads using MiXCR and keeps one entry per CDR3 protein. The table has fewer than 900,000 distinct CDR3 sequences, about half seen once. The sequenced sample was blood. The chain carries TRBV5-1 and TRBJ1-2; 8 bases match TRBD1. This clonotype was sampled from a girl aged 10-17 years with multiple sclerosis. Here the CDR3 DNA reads TGCGCCAGCAGCTCGTCGGTGCAGGGGGCGCATGGCTACACCTTC. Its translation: CASSSSVQGAHGYTF.